This TCR beta chain came from a study of spatial heterogeneity in lung cancer. One entry per CDR3 protein results from TCRdb running MiXCR on the 5' RACE reads. The table lists approximately 17,000 distinct CDR3 sequences, 15% to 20% of them singletons, with roughly 6.4% in the top ten. The sample's time point: blood at routine non-recurrence follow-up after resection. Tumor, nontumor lung or frozen PBMC supplied whole RNA, sequenced without sorting. This CDR3 region has 15 residues. Germline values: CDR1 SEHNR, CDR2 FQNEAQ (reference sequence). With 5 bases clipped from V and 0 bases from J, the junction kept 5 bases outside the gene matches.

The origin of this receptor is a male donor with early-stage non-small cell lung cancer. V is TRBV7-9 and J is TRBJ2-3, with 7 positions matching TRBD1. Source: PBMCs, taken at follow-up. This CDR3 is CASSRQGMSTDTQYF. The DNA for the CDR3 is TGTGCCAGCAGCCGACAGGGAATGAGCACAGATACGCAGTATTTT.